Listed here are 23 T cell receptor beta chains from one sample, sequenced in a study of shared clonotypes between healthy human individuals. Produced via immunoSEQ multiplex PCR; TCRdb's table is partial and in-frame only. The sample has some 900,000 clones; over 75% are singletons. The sequenced sample consisted of memory CD4+ T cells sorted from blood. Subset described: CD45RA-negative fraction. These receptors came from a man younger than 35 in good health.

The rearrangement links TRBV11-2 to TRBJ1-3; D gene unclear. CDR3 length equals 16 residues. Germline CDR1 reads SGHAT; CDR2 reads FQNNGV. Trimming removed 2 bases at V and 4 bases at J, with 15 bases between. CDR3 sequence (DNA): TGTGCCAGCAGCTTATATGGGGTTACAAACGGAAACACCATATATTTT. Its translation is CASSLYGVTNGNTIYF.

A single count supports this clone. This chain links TRBV6-4 with TRBJ1-2, with D uncertain. CDR3 length: 15 amino acids. The ends were cut back, 6 bases at V and 0 bases at J, with 14 bases in the middle. Germline V gene data show CDR1 as MRHNA and CDR2 as SNTAGT. The CDR3 DNA sequence: TGTGCCAGCAGAGTACCAGGAGTAGCTAACTATGGCTACACCTTC. It yields the protein CASRVPGVANYGYTF.

The V and J genes are TRBV6-6 and TRBJ1-2, with no clear D. Per the germline V gene, CDR1 is MNHNY and CDR2 is SVGAGI (reference sequence). V gave up 7 bases and J gave up 4 bases, with 16 bases separating them. This CDR3 region has 14 residues. Here the CDR3 DNA reads TGTGCCAGCACCCAAATGCCACAGACCTATGGCTACACCTTC. The encoded protein is CASTQMPQTYGYTF.

This chain connects TRBV2 to TRBJ2-4; possibly TRBD2 for D (5 bases). Trimming pared 1 base from V and 2 bases from J, leaving 12 bases between. Germline V lookup: CDR1 SNHLY, CDR2 FYNNEI. The CDR3 loop spans 16 amino acids. CDR3 nucleotide sequence: TGTGCCAGCAGTGAAGGGGCCCACGGGACCAAAAACATTCAGTACTTC. Translated, it gives CASSEGAHGTKNIQYF.

The J gene is TRBJ2-1, the V gene TRBV25-1; the match to TRBD2 covers 8 bases. The CDR3 contains 17 residues. V gave up 0 bases and J gave up 2 bases; unmatched junction bases: 6. The germline V gene encodes CDR1 MGHDK and CDR2 SYGVNS. The CDR3 region has the DNA TGTGCCAGCAGTGAATATGGACTAGCCGTACCCTACAATGAGCAGTTCTTC. Translation gives CASSEYGLAVPYNEQFF.

The chain joins TRBV4-3 to TRBJ2-1; D is possibly TRBD2 (5 bases). Germline V CDR1 and CDR2: LGHNA, YSLEER. V lost 1 base to trimming and J lost 0 bases, with 10 bases between them. This CDR3 comprises 16 residues. CDR3 amino acids: CASSQVWESSYNEQFF. DNA for the CDR3: TGCGCCAGCAGCCAAGTCTGGGAGAGCTCCTACAATGAGCAGTTCTTC.

The chain employs TRBV18 and TRBJ1-4, with a weak D call TRBD1 (5 bases). The CDR3 has 15 residues. Trimming left V 2 bases short and J 8 bases short, with 15 bases between. Germline V CDR1 and CDR2: KGHSH, LQKENI. The CDR3 DNA follows: TGTGCCAGCTCACCAGGTAGCAGGGATTCGGAAAAACTGTTTTTT. Translating gives CASSPGSRDSEKLFF. The variable domain in full, with the rest retrieved from reference TRBV18 and TRBJ1-4, is NAGVMQNPRHLVRRRGQEARLRCSPMKGHSHVYWYRQLPEEGLKFMVYLQKENIIDESGMPKERFSAEFPKEGPSILRIQQVVRGDSAAYFCASSPGSRDSEKLFFGSGTQLSVL.

The V gene is TRBV2, the J gene TRBJ2-5, with 8 bases aligning to TRBD2. V lost 4 bases, J lost 2 bases, and 9 bases stayed unmatched. CDR1 and CDR2 (germline): SNHLY, FYNNEI. The CDR3 is 16 amino acids. The CDR3 spells CASSGGGGQKQETQYF. The CDR3 coding sequence is TGTGCCAGCAGTGGAGGCGGGGGGCAAAAACAAGAGACCCAGTACTTC.

This sequence joins TRBV27 and TRBJ1-2, with D possibly TRBD1 on 6 matching bases. Trimming pared 4 bases from V and 5 bases from J, leaving 11 bases between. The CDR3 has 13 amino acids. Looked up from germline, CDR1 is MNHEY and CDR2 is SMNVEV (reference sequence). CDR3 sequence: CASSSGVTYGYTF. CDR3 DNA: TGTGCCAGCAGTTCAGGGGTTACATATGGCTACACCTTC.

The chain employs TRBV5-1 and TRBJ2-3, with TRBD1 identical over 9 bases. J gave up 3 bases and V 5 bases, and 1 base lay outside the gene matches. The germline gives CDR1 SGHRS, CDR2 YFSETQ. The CDR3 sequence is 13 residues long. The CDR3 DNA is TGCGCCAGCAGGACAGGGGGGACAGATACGCAGTATTTT. Translated: CASRTGGTDTQYF. Full variable domain (missing parts from reference TRBV5-1 and TRBJ2-3): KAGVTQTPRYLIKTRGQQVTLSCSPISGHRSVSWYQQTPGQGLQFLFEYFSETQRNKGNFPGRFSGRQFSNSRSEMNVSTLELGDSALYLCASRTGGTDTQYFGPGTRLTVL.

The chain employs TRBV7-9 and TRBJ1-3; tentative D call: TRBD1 (5 bases). CDR3 length: 14 residues. Germline V gene lookup returns CDR1 SEHNR and CDR2 FQNEAQ (reference sequence). V dropped 1 base and J dropped 10 bases, with 14 bases sitting between them. The CDR3 reads CASSLGGDGGTIYF. The CDR3 DNA sequence: TGTGCCAGCAGCTTAGGCGGAGACGGGGGGACCATATATTTT.

V is TRBV7-3 and J is TRBJ2-3, with 8 bases aligning to TRBD2. Germline assignment: CDR1 SGHTA and CDR2 FQGTGA. CDR3 size: 14 residues. Unmatched junction bases numbered 2, after V lost 6 bases and J lost 0 bases. CDR3 loop: CASRLAGSTDTQYF. CDR3 nucleotides: TGTGCCAGCAGGTTAGCGGGGAGCACAGATACGCAGTATTTT.

The chain couples TRBV27 to TRBJ2-7; 7 nucleotides match TRBD1. Germline assignment: CDR1 MNHEY and CDR2 SMNVEV (reference sequence). With V trimmed by 5 bases and J by 2 bases, 6 bases remained unmatched. CDR3 size: 14 residues. The CDR3 loop is CASSALDRAYEQYF. CDR3 nucleotides: TGTGCCAGCAGTGCCCTCGACAGGGCCTACGAGCAGTACTTC.

The rearrangement links TRBV2 to TRBJ1-4; the D is unclear. The CDR3 covers 13 residues. Deletions cut 8 bases from V and 4 bases from J, with 11 bases between. Germline V lookup: CDR1 SNHLY, CDR2 FYNNEI. For the CDR3, the DNA is TGTGCCAGCCTAAGGGAGATTAATGAAAAACTGTTTTTT. This sequence encodes CASLREINEKLFF.

The chain joins TRBV7-2 to TRBJ2-3; a possible D gene is TRBD1 (6 bases). V lost 5 bases and J lost 0, with 9 bases in between. The CDR3 extends over 14 amino acids. Germline V gives CDR1 SGHTA, CDR2 FQGNSA. This CDR3 reads CASSTDRSTDTQYF. Here the CDR3 DNA reads TGTGCCAGCAGCACAGACAGGAGCACAGATACGCAGTATTTT.

V gene TRBV5-1 combines with J gene TRBJ2-7; D gene ambiguous. CDR1 SGHRS and CDR2 YFSETQ come from the germline V gene. V lost 1 base and J lost 1, with 6 bases in between. The CDR3 is 13 amino acids. Here the CDR3 reads CASSLFVSYEQYF. CDR3 coding DNA: TGCGCCAGCAGCTTGTTCGTGTCCTACGAGCAGTACTTC.

The CDR3 reads CASSPQGAAKNIQYF. CDR3 nucleotides: TGTGCCAGCAGCCCACAGGGGGCTGCCAAAAACATTCAGTACTTC. V and J are TRBV6-6 and TRBJ2-4; 9 bases match TRBD1. V was clipped by 6 bases and J by 1 base; unmatched bases: 4. This CDR3 region has 15 residues. Looked up from germline, CDR1 is MNHNY and CDR2 is SVGAGI (reference sequence).

This chain links TRBV11-2 with TRBJ1-2, with 7 bases matching TRBD1. The V gene end was trimmed by 5 bases and the J gene end by 3 bases; junction bases not matched to a gene: 3. The CDR3 loop spans 13 amino acids. Germline V gene data show CDR1 as SGHAT and CDR2 as FQNNGV. CDR3 amino acids: CASSRDRDYGYTF. In DNA, the CDR3 is TGTGCCAGCAGCCGTGACAGGGACTATGGCTACACCTTC.

The chain couples TRBV15 to TRBJ2-7; 7 nucleotides align to TRBD1. Per the germline V gene, CDR1 is LNHNV and CDR2 is YYDKDF (reference sequence). This CDR3 is built from 14 residues. With 3 bases clipped from V and 3 bases from J, the junction kept 5 bases outside the gene matches. The CDR3 nucleotides read TGTGCCACCAGCAGCCACAGGGGAAGCTACGAGCAGTACTTC. The encoded protein is CATSSHRGSYEQYF.

This chain uses TRBV7-6 with TRBJ1-4; D gene uncertain. Trimming pared 5 bases from V and 7 bases from J, leaving 14 bases between. The germline V gene has CDR1 SGHVS and CDR2 FNYEAQ. The CDR3 covers 14 residues. CDR3 loop: CASSLQSSGEKLFF. Here the CDR3 DNA reads TGTGCCAGCAGCCTGCAAAGCTCTGGTGAAAAACTGTTTTTT.

V usage is TRBV4-3 and J usage is TRBJ2-2; no clear D gene. V was cut by 0 bases and J by 7 bases, with 3 bases left in between. The germline CDR1 and CDR2 sequences are LGHNA and YSLEER. This CDR3 spans 12 amino acids. CDR3 DNA sequence: TGCGCCAGCAGCCAAGAGGTCGGGGAGCTGTTTTTT. The encoded protein is CASSQEVGELFF.

This chain connects TRBV18 to TRBJ1-2, with 7 bases identical to TRBD1. This CDR3 spans 15 amino acids. V shed 3 bases and J 3 bases; nucleotides not matched to a gene: 7. Germline V lookup: CDR1 KGHSH, CDR2 LQKENI. CDR3 sequence reads: CASSPGQRGYYGYTF. The CDR3 DNA follows: TGTGCCAGCTCACCGGGACAGCGGGGATACTATGGCTACACCTTC.

Details on this clone: This sample includes further DNA sequences coding for the same CDR3. This chain links TRBV11-2 with TRBJ2-7; D uncertain. The V gene's germline CDR1 is SGHAT and CDR2 FQNNGV. Trimming pared 1 base from V and 5 bases from J, leaving 6 bases between. This CDR3 has 12 amino acids. Written as DNA, the CDR3 is TGTGCCAGCAGCTTAGTAGTGAACGAGCAGTACTTC. This codes for CASSLVVNEQYF.